What follows are 29 T cell receptor beta chains derived from one specimen sequenced in a study of human T cells and chemical hapten exposure. Time point meaning: patch test 1, 2 weeks after DPC sensitization. Treatment here: therapeutic diphenylcyclopropenone sensitization with weekly scalp DPC. MiXCR, run by TCRdb on the RACE reads, gives a single entry per CDR3 protein. This sample yields roughly 120,000 distinct CDR3 sequences, of which 9% to 14% are seen a single time; approximately 1.5% belongs to the top ten. The sample consisted of whole blood, taken in connection with sensitization to the hapten diphenylcyclopropenone (DPC). The source is a woman aged 45 to 65 with alopecia areata. Some clones in this sample may be carry-over from other donors' samples.

The chain joins TRBV20-1 to TRBJ2-7; no clear D gene. The length of the CDR3 is 16 residues. Between the trimmed V and J ends, which lost 0 bases and 5 bases, there was a span of 20 bases. In germline, CDR1 is DFQATT, CDR2 SNEGSKA (reference sequence). CDR3: CSARDRLWARPHEQYF. The DNA of the CDR3 is TGCAGTGCTAGAGATCGTCTCTGGGCCAGGCCGCACGAGCAGTACTTC.

The rearrangement uses TRBV5-1 and TRBJ2-1, with TRBD2 identical over 7 bases. Germline loops: CDR1 SGHRS, CDR2 YFSETQ. There are 15 residues in the CDR3. J lost 7 bases, V lost 0 bases, and 7 bases had no gene match. CDR3 DNA sequence: TGCGCCAGCAGCTTGGTGGCGGGAGTTCCGAATGAGCAGTTCTTC. Amino acids: CASSLVAGVPNEQFF.

This clonotype was detected many times. The chain links TRBV28 to TRBJ2-6; D gene uncertain. The CDR3 contains 14 residues. V lost 5 bases to trimming and J lost 4 bases, with 9 bases between them. Per the germline V gene, CDR1 is MDHEN and CDR2 is SYDVKM. The chain's CDR3 is CASSTWAGANVLTF. The CDR3 DNA reads as TGTGCCAGCAGTACGTGGGCCGGGGCCAACGTCCTGACTTTC.

This clonotype was seen a few times. A junction end diverges from the germline sequence, so it may reflect a read error. The chain links TRBV27 to TRBJ2-1; TRBD2 agrees at 13 bases. CDR3 length: 13 residues. In germline, CDR1 is MNHEY, CDR2 SMNVEV (reference sequence). In nucleotides, the CDR3 is TGTGCCAGCAATTTACTAGCGGGAGGGGAGCAGTTCTTC. Translated: CASNLLAGGEQFF.

This clonotype was detected many times. The chain links TRBV28 to TRBJ1-5, with D unresolved. The CDR3 is 13 amino acids. Germline V CDR1 and CDR2: MDHEN, SYDVKM. Trimming pared 3 bases from V and 8 bases from J, leaving 11 bases between. The CDR3 nucleotides read TGTGCCAGCAGTTTTCAAAAGCGGGAGCCCCAGCATTTT. Translated: CASSFQKREPQHF.

This chain uses TRBV29-1 with TRBJ2-5; D gene uncertain. Germline CDR1 reads SQVTM; CDR2 reads ANQGSEA. The CDR3 extends over 15 amino acids. Trimming pared 0 bases from V and 4 bases from J, leaving 15 bases between. The CDR3 loop reads CSVEDLGQLLETQYF. CDR3 DNA: TGCAGCGTTGAAGATCTAGGCCAGTTACTAGAGACCCAGTACTTC. The whole variable domain, filled in from reference TRBV29-1 and TRBJ2-5, reads SAVISQKPSRDICQRGTSLTIQCQVDSQVTMMFWYRQQPGQSLTLIATANQGSEATYESGFVIDKFPISRPNLTFSTLTVSNMSPEDSSIYLCSVEDLGQLLETQYFGPGTRLLVL.

This chain joins TRBV11-2 and TRBJ1-3, with a weak D call TRBD1 (6 bases). CDR3 length equals 18 residues. Trimming pared 0 bases from V and 2 bases from J, leaving 17 bases between. Germline loops: CDR1 SGHAT, CDR2 FQNNGV. In DNA, the CDR3 is TGTGCCAGCAGCTTAGATGGCCTACTACGGACAGCTGGAAACACCATATATTTT. Protein: CASSLDGLLRTAGNTIYF.

This clonotype was seen at least ten times. This sequence joins TRBV7-6 and TRBJ1-1; 8 bases align to TRBD1. The CDR3 sequence is 15 residues long. Germline CDR1 and CDR2: SGHVS and FNYEAQ. Losses at the gene ends were 5 bases for V and 3 bases for J; bases not matched to a gene: 8. This CDR3 reads CASSPQQGVDTEAFF. Here the CDR3 DNA reads TGTGCCAGCAGCCCCCAACAGGGGGTGGACACTGAAGCTTTCTTT.

This chain links TRBV29-1 with TRBJ1-2, with a possible D match to TRBD1 (6 bases). V lost 7 bases to trimming and J lost 8 bases, with 23 bases between them. The CDR3 runs to 14 residues. Germline CDR1 SQVTM, CDR2 ANQGSEA. The CDR3 spells CSALILQGIEGYTF. The CDR3 DNA follows: TGCAGCGCCCTTATTTTACAGGGAATAGAAGGCTACACCTTC.

This clonotype was detected ten times or more. The chain has TRBV29-1 and TRBJ2-3, with 9 bases identical to TRBD2. CDR1 is SQVTM and CDR2 is ANQGSEA in the germline V gene. The CDR3 consists of 13 residues. V was pared by 7 bases and J by 4 bases, with 6 bases of the junction left unmatched. The CDR3 here is CSALVAGADTQYF. CDR3 DNA sequence: TGCAGCGCACTGGTAGCGGGGGCAGATACGCAGTATTTT.

This chain links TRBV6-5 with TRBJ1-4; D may be TRBD1 (6 bases). The CDR3 runs 15 residues. The germline V gene has CDR1 MNHEY and CDR2 SVGAGI. V was pared by 4 bases and J by 8 bases, with 17 bases between. The CDR3, as DNA: TGTGCCAGCAGTTGGCAGGGGTTGCTGGAAGAAAAACTGTTTTTT. It yields the protein CASSWQGLLEEKLFF.

This clonotype was seen only a few times. The chain combines TRBV19 with TRBJ2-1; TRBD2 matches 12 bases. V lost 4 bases and J lost 7; bases outside the gene matches: 8. CDR1 is LNHDA and CDR2 is SQIVND in the germline V gene (reference sequence). The CDR3 runs 16 residues. The CDR3 protein is CASSSPTSGSMNEQFF. DNA for the CDR3: TGTGCCAGTAGTAGCCCGACTAGCGGGAGTATGAATGAGCAGTTCTTC.

In its sample, this clonotype was seen a few times. CDR3 loop: CASSQDYRTALPTQYF. The CDR3 DNA is TGCGCCAGCAGCCAAGATTACCGGACTGCCCTCCCTACGCAGTACTTC. The V call is TRBV4-3, the J call TRBJ2-7; D possibly corresponds to TRBD2 (5 bases). The V and J ends lost 0 bases and 9 bases respectively, with 21 bases between them. CDR1 LGHNA and CDR2 YSLEER come from the germline V gene. This CDR3 is built from 16 residues.

The chain combines TRBV28 with TRBJ2-3; no reliable D call. Germline values: CDR1 MDHEN, CDR2 SYDVKM. The CDR3 is 15 amino acids. V was shortened by 3 bases and J by 2 bases, with 12 bases between the two germline ends. The CDR3 nucleotides read TGTGCCAGCAGTTTGAGTTTGGGGAACACAGATACGCAGTATTTT. It encodes CASSLSLGNTDTQYF.

The chain carries TRBV28 and TRBJ2-2; no clear D gene. Looked up from germline, CDR1 is MDHEN and CDR2 is SYDVKM. V was shortened by 3 bases and J by 2 bases, with 34 bases between the two germline ends. CDR3 size: 23 residues. The CDR3 coding sequence is TGTGCCAGCAGTTTTTTATCGGGCAATATCAGAGGCGGAGACCCGAGAAACACCGGGGAGCTGTTTTTT. Translating it yields CASSFLSGNIRGGDPRNTGELFF.

The rearrangement uses TRBV27 and TRBJ1-6; TRBD1 aligns across 9 bases. Germline V gives CDR1 MNHEY, CDR2 SMNVEV (reference sequence). The CDR3 runs to 15 residues. V shed 4 bases, J shed 15 bases, and the junction held 13 bases outside the gene matches. CDR3 amino acids: CASSSAGTGYLFLHF. The CDR3 DNA is TGTGCCAGCAGTTCGGCCGGGACAGGGTATTTGTTCCTCCACTTT.

This clonotype was counted a few times. The chain recombines TRBV29-1 with TRBJ2-5; tentatively, D is TRBD1 (6 bases). V lost 5 bases, J lost 5 bases, and 12 bases lay in between. The CDR3 runs to 12 residues. Germline V gene sequence: CDR1 SQVTM, CDR2 ANQGSEA. CDR3 sequence (DNA): TGCAGCGTTCAGGGGTTGCTGGAGACCCAGTACTTC. Translated, it gives CSVQGLLETQYF.

This clonotype was seen repeatedly, ten times or more. The V call is TRBV28, the J call TRBJ2-5; D not certain. CDR1 MDHEN and CDR2 SYDVKM come from the germline V gene. The CDR3 runs to 11 residues. CDR3 in amino acids: CASSDERTQYF. The CDR3 DNA sequence: TGTGCAAGTTCCGATGAACGGACCCAGTACTTC.

The rearrangement links TRBV23-1 to TRBJ2-7; D call uncertain. TRBV23-1 is given ORF status, its function remaining uncertain. The V end was cut by 1 base, the J end by 2 bases, with 12 bases between. The CDR3 sequence is 15 residues long. As DNA, the CDR3 is TGCGCCAGCAGTCAATGGGCAGGTTACACCTACGAGCAGTACTTC. Amino acid sequence: CASSQWAGYTYEQYF.

This clonotype occurred many times. The V call is TRBV11-2, the J call TRBJ2-3, with 8 bases that match TRBD1. J gave up 8 bases and V 4 bases, and 8 bases lay outside the gene matches. The CDR3 extends over 14 amino acids. CDR1 is SGHAT and CDR2 is FQNNGV in the germline V gene. This CDR3 is CASSSTGEKGTQYF. As DNA, the CDR3 is TGTGCCAGCAGCTCGACAGGGGAAAAGGGTACGCAGTATTTT.

This chain uses TRBV2 with TRBJ2-7; D is ambiguous. Trimming pared 4 bases from V and 4 bases from J, leaving 2 bases between. Germline CDR1 reads SNHLY; CDR2 reads FYNNEI. The CDR3 is 10 residues long. The CDR3, as DNA: TGTGCCAGCAGTGTGTACGAGCAGTACTTC. Translated: CASSVYEQYF.

The chain is built from TRBV5-1 and TRBJ1-6, with a possible D match to TRBD1 (6 bases). Trimming left V 4 bases short and J 9 bases short, with 14 bases between. CDR3 length: 14 residues. Germline CDR1 is SGHRS and CDR2 is YFSETQ. The DNA of the CDR3 is TGCGCCAGCAGCACGGGACAAGAATTTTCACCCCTCCACTTT. Protein: CASSTGQEFSPLHF.

This clonotype came up a few times. V gene TRBV4-3 combines with J gene TRBJ2-3; 13 bases line up with TRBD2. The V gene's germline CDR1 is LGHNA and CDR2 YSLEER. With V trimmed by 4 bases and J by 6 bases, 4 bases remained unmatched. The CDR3 runs to 15 residues. CDR3 in amino acids: CASSPWTSGGDTQYF. CDR3 bases: TGCGCCAGCAGCCCCTGGACTAGCGGGGGTGATACGCAGTATTTT.

This clonotype has ten or more counts. This sequence joins TRBV18 and TRBJ1-5; TRBD1 agrees at 7 bases. Germline V lookup: CDR1 KGHSH, CDR2 LQKENI. Losses at the gene ends were 6 bases for V and 0 bases for J; bases not matched to a gene: 11. This CDR3 has 17 amino acids. CDR3 DNA sequence: TGTGCCAGCTCTCTAACTTCAGGGGGAGGTAGCAATCAGCCCCAGCATTTT. This gives the protein CASSLTSGGGSNQPQHF.

The genes are TRBV3-1 and TRBJ1-6; D ambiguous. V was trimmed by 6 bases and J by 9 bases, leaving 12 bases between them. This CDR3 is 13 amino acids long. Germline CDR1 and CDR2: LGHDT and YNNKEL (reference sequence). CDR3: CASRELDGSPLHF. The DNA for the CDR3 is TGTGCCAGCAGAGAGCTAGACGGTTCACCCCTCCACTTT.

This clonotype was seen many times. This chain uses TRBV28 with TRBJ1-1, with TRBD1 matching 12 bases. The CDR3 covers 17 residues. V shed 4 bases, J shed 5 bases, and the junction held 11 bases outside the gene matches. Germline loops: CDR1 MDHEN, CDR2 SYDVKM. CDR3 coding DNA: TGTGCCAGCAGTTCTGCCTGGGACAGGGGGCACGGGACTGAAGCTTTCTTT. This gives the protein CASSSAWDRGHGTEAFF.

V gene TRBV9 combines with J gene TRBJ1-2; tentative D call: TRBD1 (5 bases). Trimming shortened V by 3 bases and J by 3 bases, and 15 bases separated the two germline ends. This CDR3 has 15 amino acids. Germline V gene sequence: CDR1 SGDLS, CDR2 YYNGEE. The CDR3 loop is CASSADSGPYYGYTF. The CDR3 DNA sequence: TGTGCCAGCAGCGCAGACAGCGGGCCCTACTATGGCTACACCTTC.

The chain combines TRBV12-3 or TRBV12-4 with TRBJ1-4; D call uncertain. Trimming stripped 5 bases from V and 3 bases from J, with 10 bases between. This CDR3 region has 14 residues. The CDR3 region is CASSMAPANEKLFF. In nucleotides, the CDR3 is TGTGCCAGCAGTATGGCGCCGGCTAATGAAAAACTGTTTTTT.

This sequence joins TRBV9 and TRBJ2-6, with D uncertain. Looked up from germline, CDR1 is SGDLS and CDR2 is YYNGEE. Between the trimmed V and J ends, which lost 3 bases and 0 bases, there was a span of 10 bases. The CDR3 has 16 amino acids. The chain's CDR3 is CASSGYTLSGANVLTF. DNA for the CDR3: TGTGCCAGCAGCGGATATACCCTCTCTGGGGCCAACGTCCTGACTTTC.